Each of the 8 T cell receptor beta chains below was sequenced from the same sample in a study of shared clonotypes between healthy human individuals. Here immunoSEQ multiplex PCR was the method, and the copy in TCRdb shows in-frame clones only, minus some. The sample has roughly 2.2 million clones; 80% to 95% are singletons. The sample was naive CD4+ T cells from PBMCs. As for subset: CD45RA+ positively selected. Receptors were obtained from a man younger than 35 in good health. Some clones in this sample may be carry-over from other donors' samples.

The chain carries TRBV28 and TRBJ2-4, with TRBD1 as a possible D gene (5 bases). Per germline, CDR1 MDHEN and CDR2 SYDVKM. The CDR3 runs to 12 residues. The V gene lost 2 bases and the J gene lost 10 bases, with 9 bases spanning the gap. This CDR3 is CASSLDSRIQYF. The CDR3, as DNA: TGTGCCAGCAGTTTAGACAGTCGGATTCAGTACTTC.

The rearrangement joins TRBV28 to TRBJ1-1; TRBD1 might be the D (6 bases). Per germline, CDR1 MDHEN and CDR2 SYDVKM. There are 17 residues in the CDR3. The germline V and J ends were trimmed by 3 bases and 0 bases, with 17 bases remaining between them. CDR3 loop: CASSFPSGTNMNTEAFF. CDR3 nucleotide sequence: TGTGCCAGCAGTTTTCCTTCTGGGACAAATATGAACACTGAAGCTTTCTTT.

The chain uses TRBV5-4 and TRBJ2-5; TRBD2 might be the D (5 bases). Germline V gene data show CDR1 as SGHNT and CDR2 as YYREEE (reference sequence). This CDR3 is 14 amino acids long. The ends were cut back, 2 bases at V and 6 bases at J, with 14 bases in the middle. CDR3 in amino acids: CASSLGSRYKTQYF. In DNA, the CDR3 is TGTGCCAGCAGCTTAGGGAGTCGGTATAAGACCCAGTACTTC.

The V and J genes are TRBV6-5 and TRBJ2-7; weak D call: TRBD2 (6 bases). Germline V gene sequence: CDR1 MNHEY, CDR2 SVGAGI. Deletions cut 6 bases from V and 3 bases from J, with 15 bases between. The CDR3 covers 14 residues. The CDR3 reads CASSRTGAGYEQYF. The CDR3 nucleotides read TGTGCCAGCAGCCGCACGGGAGCTGGCTACGAGCAGTACTTC.

The rearrangement links TRBV5-5 to TRBJ2-3; D call uncertain. CDR1 is SGHKS, CDR2 YYEKEE, per germline (reference sequence). Trimming pared 2 bases from V and 2 bases from J, leaving 9 bases between. This CDR3 region has 14 residues. Here the CDR3 DNA reads TGTGCCAGCAGCTTTGGGCCCTACACAGATACGCAGTATTTT. Protein: CASSFGPYTDTQYF.

This chain joins TRBV6-6 and TRBJ1-6; the D gene is possibly TRBD1 (6 bases). Germline V CDR1 and CDR2: MNHNY, SVGAGI (reference sequence). Trimming cost V 3 bases and J 7 bases, with 13 bases left between them. The CDR3 is made up of 15 amino acids. The CDR3 DNA follows: TGTGCCAGCAGTTATGATGGGGGGGCCAATTCACCCCTCCACTTT. Its protein product is CASSYDGGANSPLHF.

This clone has just one count. The genes are TRBV7-3 and TRBJ2-3; TRBD2 aligns across 7 bases. The germline V gene encodes CDR1 SGHTA and CDR2 FQGTGA. The CDR3 contains 14 residues. V shed 5 bases, J shed 6 bases, and the junction held 8 bases outside the gene matches. CDR3 nucleotides: TGTGCCAGCAGCCCGGGGAGGGCCAGTGATACGCAGTATTTT. Its translation is CASSPGRASDTQYF. The variable domain in full, with the rest retrieved from reference TRBV7-3 and TRBJ2-3, is GAGVSQTPSNKVTEKGKYVELRCDPISGHTALYWYRQSLGQGPEFLIYFQGTGAADDSGLPNDRFFAVRPEGSVSTLKIQRTERGDSAVYLCASSPGRASDTQYFGPGTRLTVL.

The V gene is TRBV19, the J gene TRBJ1-1; 8 nucleotides align to TRBD1. V was clipped by 4 bases and J by 0 bases; unmatched bases: 7. The CDR3 has 16 amino acids. Germline V gene sequence: CDR1 LNHDA, CDR2 SQIVND (reference sequence). The CDR3 DNA follows: TGTGCCAGTAGTAAACGGACAGGGCGAATGAACACTGAAGCTTTCTTT. Encoded protein: CASSKRTGRMNTEAFF.